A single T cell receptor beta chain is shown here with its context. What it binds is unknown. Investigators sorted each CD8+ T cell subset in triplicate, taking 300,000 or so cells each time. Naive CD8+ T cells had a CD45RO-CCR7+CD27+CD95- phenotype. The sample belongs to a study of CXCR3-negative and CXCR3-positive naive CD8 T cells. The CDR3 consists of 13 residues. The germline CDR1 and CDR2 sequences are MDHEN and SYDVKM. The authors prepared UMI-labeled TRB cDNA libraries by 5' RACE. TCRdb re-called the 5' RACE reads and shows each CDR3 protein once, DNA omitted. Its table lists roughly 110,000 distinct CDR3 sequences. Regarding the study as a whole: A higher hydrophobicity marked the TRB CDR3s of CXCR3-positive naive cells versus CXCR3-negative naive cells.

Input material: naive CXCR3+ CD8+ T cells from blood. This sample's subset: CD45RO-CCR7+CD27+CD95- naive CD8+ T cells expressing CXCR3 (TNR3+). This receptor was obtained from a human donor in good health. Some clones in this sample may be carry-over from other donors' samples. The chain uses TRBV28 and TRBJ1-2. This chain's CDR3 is CASSLDGNYGYTF.